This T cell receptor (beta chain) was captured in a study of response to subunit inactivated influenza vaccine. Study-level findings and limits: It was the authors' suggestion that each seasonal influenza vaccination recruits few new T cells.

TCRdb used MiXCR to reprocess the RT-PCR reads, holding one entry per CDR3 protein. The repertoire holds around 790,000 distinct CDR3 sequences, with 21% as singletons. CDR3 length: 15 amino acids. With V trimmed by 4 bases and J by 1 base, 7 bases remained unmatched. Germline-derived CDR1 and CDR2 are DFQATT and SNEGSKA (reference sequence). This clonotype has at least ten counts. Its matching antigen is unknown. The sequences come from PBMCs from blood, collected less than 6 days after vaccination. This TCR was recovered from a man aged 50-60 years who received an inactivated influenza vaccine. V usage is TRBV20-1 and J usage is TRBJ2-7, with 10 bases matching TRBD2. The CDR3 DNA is TGCAGTGCTAAATTGGCTAGCGGGGGATCCTACGAGCAGTACTTC. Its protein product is CSAKLASGGSYEQYF.